This TCR beta chain is drawn from a study of patients and donors after allogeneic stem cell transplantation. TCRdb called the RT-PCR reads again in MiXCR, with one record for every CDR3 protein. In the table there are some 87,000 distinct CDR3 sequences, around 48% of which are singletons. This clonotype has only a few counts. The V gene's germline CDR1 is MNHEY and CDR2 SVGAGI. This CDR3 region has 15 residues. V was pared by 0 bases and J by 5 bases, with 13 bases between. V usage is TRBV6-5 and J usage is TRBJ1-1; D uncertain. This receptor was obtained from a human donor who was either an allogeneic HSCT recipient or a stem cell or donor lymphocyte infusion donor (not recorded which). It is not recorded whose cells these are; they may come from a transplant donor. Sequenced: blood, either unsorted or a sorted T cell fraction (not recorded which). CDR3 nucleotides: TGTGCCAGCAGTTACTCGATTTGGGATTGGACTGAAGCTTTCTTT. This sequence encodes CASSYSIWDWTEAFF.